A single sample is the source of the 32 T cell receptor beta chains below, sequenced in a study of blood T cell repertoires in COVID-19. Assay: immunoSEQ multiplex PCR; the TCRdb copy retains only in-frame clones and omits some. The data hold 130,000 to 150,000 clones, with roughly 80% observed a single time. Input material: peripheral blood. The receptors here all came from an elderly woman with acute or convalescent COVID-19.

The chain combines TRBV6-6 with TRBJ2-5; D is undetermined. This CDR3 comprises 15 residues. Germline values: CDR1 MNHNY, CDR2 SVGAGI (reference sequence). Between the trimmed V and J ends, which lost 5 bases and 2 bases, there was a span of 15 bases. The DNA of the CDR3 is TGTGCCAGCAGTCTCCTGCTCCCCTATCAAGAGACCCAGTACTTC. Protein sequence: CASSLLLPYQETQYF.

The rearrangement joins TRBV6-6 to TRBJ1-2, with D hard to call. The CDR3 is 13 amino acids. Germline V gene sequence: CDR1 MNHNY, CDR2 SVGAGI (reference sequence). Trimming pared 6 bases from V and 4 bases from J, leaving 12 bases between. The CDR3: CASRQVSGYGYTF. DNA for the CDR3: TGTGCCAGCAGGCAAGTTTCGGGCTATGGCTACACCTTC.

The rearrangement links TRBV18 to TRBJ1-1, with TRBD1 identical over 7 bases. J gave up 1 base and V 2 bases, and 7 bases lay outside the gene matches. The germline V gene encodes CDR1 KGHSH and CDR2 LQKENI. This CDR3 contains 16 residues. DNA of the CDR3: TGTGCCAGCTCACCAACTTCCGGGACAGCGAACACTGAAGCTTTCTTT. Encoded protein: CASSPTSGTANTEAFF. Filled out from reference TRBV18 and TRBJ1-1, the complete variable domain reads NAGVMQNPRHLVRRRGQEARLRCSPMKGHSHVYWYRQLPEEGLKFMVYLQKENIIDESGMPKERFSAEFPKEGPSILRIQQVVRGDSAAYFCASSPTSGTANTEAFFGQGTRLTVV.

This chain joins TRBV7-2 and TRBJ1-4; D is undetermined. The CDR3 covers 14 residues. Germline V gives CDR1 SGHTA, CDR2 FQGNSA. V lost 2 bases and J 1 base, leaving 5 bases between the germline ends. DNA of the CDR3: TGTGCCAGCAGCTTAATCCGAACTAATGAAAAACTGTTTTTT. Translating it yields CASSLIRTNEKLFF.

V and J are TRBV7-9 and TRBJ2-5; 7 nucleotides line up with TRBD1. Per the germline V gene, CDR1 is SEHNR and CDR2 is FQNEAQ (reference sequence). This CDR3 has 13 residues. The junction had 2 bases not matched to a gene; V was cut back by 3 bases and J by 4 bases. CDR3 DNA sequence: TGTGCCAGCAGCTTTCAGGGGGTAGAGACCCAGTACTTC. Encoded protein: CASSFQGVETQYF.

This chain joins TRBV27 and TRBJ1-3; D remains ambiguous. V was trimmed by 8 bases and J by 9 bases, leaving 14 bases between them. Per the germline V gene, CDR1 is MNHEY and CDR2 is SMNVEV (reference sequence). The CDR3 is 12 residues long. The CDR3 spells CASVSTEGTIYF. Written as DNA, the CDR3 is TGTGCCAGCGTCTCCACTGAGGGCACCATATATTTT.

The V call is TRBV9, the J call TRBJ2-3; TRBD2 agrees at 10 bases. Germline-derived CDR1 and CDR2 are SGDLS and YYNGEE. The CDR3 covers 16 residues. Trimming took 2 bases from V and 2 from J; bases not matched to a gene: 5. DNA of the CDR3: TGTGCCAGCAGCGTTGGAGCGGGGGGGCCCACAGATACGCAGTATTTT. Encoded protein: CASSVGAGGPTDTQYF.

This chain links TRBV5-1 with TRBJ2-3; 8 bases are shared with TRBD2. From germline, CDR1 is SGHRS and CDR2 YFSETQ. V lost 4 bases, J lost 1 base, and 8 bases stayed unmatched. The CDR3 spans 16 residues. DNA for the CDR3: TGCGCCAGCAGCAGGGGACTAGGGTCGGGCACAGATACGCAGTATTTT. Amino acid sequence: CASSRGLGSGTDTQYF.

The chain links TRBV5-4 to TRBJ1-5, with TRBD1 matching over 8 bases. Germline CDR1 reads SGHNT; CDR2 reads YYREEE (reference sequence). This CDR3 comprises 14 residues. J lost 9 bases, V lost 3 bases, and 8 bases had no gene match. The CDR3 sequence: CASSSGQVDGPQHF. The CDR3 bases are TGTGCCAGCAGCTCGGGACAGGTCGATGGGCCCCAGCATTTT.

The V and J genes are TRBV3-1 (or the pseudogene TRBV3-2) and TRBJ2-7, with D unclear. Germline V CDR1 and CDR2: LGHDT, YNNKEL (reference sequence). V lost 0 bases, J lost 0 bases, and 6 bases lay in between. This CDR3 contains 14 residues. The chain's CDR3 is CASSQDLSSYEQYF. CDR3 bases: TGTGCCAGCAGCCAAGATTTGAGCTCCTACGAGCAGTACTTC.

This sequence joins TRBV7-2 and TRBJ1-4; no reliable D call. The CDR3 consists of 13 residues. Germline V gene sequence: CDR1 SGHTA, CDR2 FQGNSA. The V gene lost 1 base and the J gene lost 8 bases, with 8 bases spanning the gap. CDR3 sequence reads: CASSLVGLEKLFF. The CDR3, as DNA: TGTGCCAGCAGCTTAGTGGGCCTCGAAAAACTGTTTTTT.

The CDR3 bases are TGTGCCAGTAGTATCTCGGGACAGGGGGCAGGTGAGACCCAGTACTTC. This sequence encodes CASSISGQGAGETQYF. This chain joins TRBV19 and TRBJ2-5; TRBD1 matches 12 bases. CDR3 length equals 16 residues. Germline V CDR1 and CDR2: LNHDA, SQIVND (reference sequence). V gave up 3 bases and J gave up 5 bases; unmatched junction bases: 7.

V is TRBV4-1 and J is TRBJ1-2, with unresolved D. Per germline, CDR1 MGHRA and CDR2 YSYEKL. Trimming removed 2 bases at V and 1 base at J, with 17 bases between. This CDR3 is 17 amino acids long. The CDR3 loop is CASSQSVSNRLNYGYTF. CDR3 coding DNA: TGCGCCAGCAGCCAAAGCGTCAGTAACCGTCTTAACTATGGCTACACCTTC.

The V gene is TRBV19, the J gene TRBJ2-6; D gene uncertain. The CDR3 sequence is 13 residues long. The germline V and J ends were trimmed by 5 bases and 4 bases, with 6 bases remaining between them. Germline V gives CDR1 LNHDA, CDR2 SQIVND (reference sequence). The CDR3 is CASSVTGANVLTF. The CDR3, as DNA: TGTGCCAGTAGTGTGACAGGGGCCAACGTCCTGACTTTC.

The CDR3: CAWSVPGRSVYEQYF. The CDR3 nucleotides read TGTGCCTGGAGTGTACCCGGGAGGTCTGTCTACGAGCAGTACTTC. The chain joins TRBV30 to TRBJ2-7; the match to TRBD2 covers 7 bases. The germline V gene encodes CDR1 GTSNPN and CDR2 SVGIG (reference sequence). The V segment lost 0 bases and the J segment 3 bases; nucleotides outside the gene matches: 8. The CDR3 has 15 amino acids.

This clone was counted a single time. CDR3 DNA sequence: TGCAGCGTGGCCCCTACAGGGGCCATTAACACTGAAGCTTTCTTT. Its translation is CSVAPTGAINTEAFF. The chain couples TRBV29-1 to TRBJ1-1; TRBD1 agrees at 7 bases. Germline V CDR1 and CDR2: SQVTM, ANQGSEA. The CDR3 consists of 15 residues. V lost 6 bases, J lost 2 bases, and 12 bases stayed unmatched. Together with reference TRBV29-1 and TRBJ1-1, the CDR3 gives the full variable domain: SAVISQKPSRDICQRGTSLTIQCQVDSQVTMMFWYRQQPGQSLTLIATANQGSEATYESGFVIDKFPISRPNLTFSTLTVSNMSPEDSSIYLCSVAPTGAINTEAFFGQGTRLTVV.

The chain joins TRBV24-1 to TRBJ1-5; 8 positions agree with TRBD1. V trimming: 5 bases; J trimming: 4 bases; junction bases outside the gene matches: 3. CDR3 size: 14 residues. Per the germline V gene, CDR1 is KGHDR and CDR2 is SFDVKD. CDR3 DNA sequence: TGTGCCACCAGTGCACAGGGGGTTAATCAGCCCCAGCATTTT. It yields the protein CATSAQGVNQPQHF.

The chain couples TRBV2 to TRBJ2-7, with D maybe TRBD2 (5 bases). Germline lookup yields CDR1 SNHLY and CDR2 FYNNEI. With 5 bases removed from V and 5 bases from J, the gap between germline ends came to 13 bases. This CDR3 has 13 residues. CDR3 loop: CASSSGELDEQYF. The CDR3 nucleotides are TGTGCCAGCAGTTCCGGGGAACTGGACGAGCAGTACTTC. Drawing the rest from reference TRBV2 and TRBJ2-7, the complete variable domain is EPEVTQTPSHQVTQMGQEVILRCVPISNHLYFYWYRQILGQKVEFLVSFYNNEISEKSEIFDDQFSVERPDGSNFTLKIRSTKLEDSAMYFCASSSGELDEQYFGPGTRLTVT.

The gene calls are TRBV29-1 and TRBJ1-2; 7 bases fit TRBD1. V shed 6 bases and J 4 bases; nucleotides not matched to a gene: 8. There are 13 residues in the CDR3. Germline V gene sequence: CDR1 SQVTM, CDR2 ANQGSEA. The CDR3 loop reads CSVTKDRVYGYTF. In DNA form, the CDR3 reads TGCAGCGTGACCAAAGACAGGGTCTATGGCTACACCTTC. Based on the CDR3 plus reference TRBV29-1 and TRBJ1-2, the full variable domain is SAVISQKPSRDICQRGTSLTIQCQVDSQVTMMFWYRQQPGQSLTLIATANQGSEATYESGFVIDKFPISRPNLTFSTLTVSNMSPEDSSIYLCSVTKDRVYGYTFGSGTRLTVV.

The chain joins TRBV5-1 to TRBJ2-1; 10 bases are a match to TRBD2. This CDR3 has 16 amino acids. V was clipped by 6 bases and J by 2 bases; unmatched bases: 8. Germline loops: CDR1 SGHRS, CDR2 YFSETQ. DNA for the CDR3: TGCGCCAGCAATCCGCTAGCGGGGGTGGCCTACAATGAGCAGTTCTTC. Translating it yields CASNPLAGVAYNEQFF.

The CDR3 region is CASSAQREFTDTQYF. CDR3 DNA: TGTGCCAGCTCAGCACAGAGGGAATTCACAGATACGCAGTATTTT. The rearrangement links TRBV18 to TRBJ2-3, with a tentative D call TRBD2 (5 bases). The CDR3 contains 15 residues. Trimming removed 5 bases from V and 2 bases from J, with 14 bases in between. The V gene's germline CDR1 is KGHSH and CDR2 LQKENI.

The chain has TRBV18 and TRBJ2-7; maybe TRBD1 (5 bases). Trimming shortened V by 0 bases and J by 12 bases, and 18 bases separated the two germline ends. Per the germline V gene, CDR1 is KGHSH and CDR2 is LQKENI. The length of the CDR3 is 14 residues. The CDR3 DNA reads as TGTGCCAGCTCACCACCGGGGCGCCAGGTGCTTCTGTACTTC. It yields the protein CASSPPGRQVLLYF.

CDR3 sequence: CASSPPVRQKNTGELFF. The CDR3 nucleotides read TGTGCCAGCAGCCCCCCAGTGAGACAAAAGAACACCGGGGAGCTGTTTTTT. The rearrangement links TRBV7-3 to TRBJ2-2; no reliable D call. V dropped 5 bases and J dropped 1 base, with 17 bases sitting between them. The CDR3 is 17 amino acids. CDR1 and CDR2 (germline): SGHTA, FQGTGA.

The sample holds one count of this clone. The genes are TRBV11-2 and TRBJ1-1; a weak D match, TRBD1 (5 bases). V was clipped by 1 base and J by 4 bases, with 10 bases between them. The CDR3 has 14 amino acids. Per germline, CDR1 SGHAT and CDR2 FQNNGV. CDR3 sequence: CASSLVFGGTEAFF. The CDR3 DNA is TGTGCCAGCAGCTTAGTGTTCGGGGGCACTGAAGCTTTCTTT.

The chain couples TRBV6-2 or TRBV6-3 to TRBJ1-2; no clear D. Deletions cut 0 bases from V and 8 bases from J, with 13 bases between. Germline values: CDR1 MNHEY, CDR2 SVGEGT. The CDR3 contains 14 residues. The CDR3 nucleotides are TGTGCCAGCAGTTACTCTCTTCAAGGGAGGGGCTACACCTTC. Translated, it gives CASSYSLQGRGYTF.

The rearrangement uses TRBV6-5 and TRBJ1-2; D remains ambiguous. V was shortened by 3 bases and J by 1 base, with 12 bases between the two germline ends. This CDR3 is 15 amino acids long. Germline CDR1 MNHEY, CDR2 SVGAGI. In DNA, the CDR3 is TGTGCCAGCAGTTATTCACTACGGGGTAACTATGGCTACACCTTC. Translation: CASSYSLRGNYGYTF.

The chain carries TRBV27 and TRBJ2-7; D might be TRBD2 (6 bases). V lost 5 bases and J lost 4, with 9 bases in between. The CDR3 has 12 amino acids. In germline, CDR1 is MNHEY, CDR2 SMNVEV (reference sequence). CDR3 in amino acids: CASSGGLYEQYF. The CDR3 coding sequence is TGTGCCAGCAGTGGGGGGTTGTACGAGCAGTACTTC.

On this clone itself: Different DNA sequences within this sample yield the same CDR3. V is TRBV11-2 and J is TRBJ1-2, with D unresolved. The germline CDR1 and CDR2 sequences are SGHAT and FQNNGV. This CDR3 region has 13 residues. Trimming left V 0 bases short and J 2 bases short, with 4 bases between. The CDR3 nucleotides are TGTGCCAGCAGCTTAGACAGGAACTATGGCTACACCTTC. It codes for CASSLDRNYGYTF.

The rearrangement joins TRBV3-1 (or the pseudogene TRBV3-2) to TRBJ1-1; possible D gene TRBD1, 6 bases. Germline V gives CDR1 LGHDT, CDR2 YNNKEL (reference sequence). The CDR3 runs 15 residues. The ends were cut back, 1 base at V and 1 base at J, with 10 bases in the middle. The CDR3 is CASSQVGHRNTEAFF. CDR3 nucleotide sequence: TGTGCCAGCAGCCAAGTGGGACACCGGAACACTGAAGCTTTCTTT.

The chain links TRBV5-1 to TRBJ2-7; 11 bases are a match to TRBD1. CDR1 is SGHRS, CDR2 YFSETQ, per germline. J lost 3 bases, V lost 0 bases, and 11 bases had no gene match. The CDR3 totals 18 residues. Written as DNA, the CDR3 is TGCGCCAGCAGCTTGGGCCCCCCGGACAGGGGGCTACTCTACGAGCAGTACTTC. It yields the protein CASSLGPPDRGLLYEQYF.

In its sample, this clone was seen once. This chain connects TRBV5-1 to TRBJ2-7; D perhaps matches TRBD2 (6 bases). Per the germline V gene, CDR1 is SGHRS and CDR2 is YFSETQ. V dropped 4 bases and J dropped 2 bases, with 16 bases sitting between them. The CDR3 has 15 residues. CDR3 amino acids: CASSAPGTGPYEQYF. CDR3 nucleotide sequence: TGCGCCAGCAGCGCTCCCGGGACTGGACCCTACGAGCAGTACTTC.

This chain uses TRBV5-1 with TRBJ2-7; 7 bases are a match to TRBD1. Germline lookup yields CDR1 SGHRS and CDR2 YFSETQ. The V segment lost 0 bases and the J segment 2 bases; nucleotides outside the gene matches: 5. This CDR3 contains 15 residues. Here the CDR3 reads CASSLEQGVAYEQYF. Here the CDR3 DNA reads TGCGCCAGCAGCTTGGAGCAGGGGGTGGCCTACGAGCAGTACTTC. Full variable domain (remainder filled in from reference TRBV5-1 and TRBJ2-7): KAGVTQTPRYLIKTRGQQVTLSCSPISGHRSVSWYQQTPGQGLQFLFEYFSETQRNKGNFPGRFSGRQFSNSRSEMNVSTLELGDSALYLCASSLEQGVAYEQYFGPGTRLTVT.